This T cell receptor (beta chain) was retrieved from a study of T-cell reconstitution after alpha-beta-depleted transplantation in children. This clonotype was counted many times. As it was prepared, the TCRbeta library received unique molecular identifiers. Using its own MiXCR run on the PCR reads, TCRdb lists one record per CDR3 protein. The sample includes roughly 250,000 distinct CDR3 sequences, roughly 7.7% of them seen just once. Per germline, CDR1 MDHEN and CDR2 SYDVKM. V shed 5 bases and J shed 4 bases, with 15 bases lying between them. This CDR3 comprises 14 residues. The sequence was obtained from a male patient younger than 18 who had a stem cell transplant for acute lymphoblastic leukemia, so the T cells may come from the graft donor. The chain employs TRBV28 and TRBJ2-7; possibly TRBD1 for D (6 bases). Specimen: PBMCs, mostly from graft donor cells, collected 180 days after TCRalphabeta/CD19-depleted stem cell transplant. CDR3 region: CASSPDRLLYEQYF. DNA of the CDR3: TGTGCCAGCAGTCCTGACAGGTTACTATACGAGCAGTACTTC.